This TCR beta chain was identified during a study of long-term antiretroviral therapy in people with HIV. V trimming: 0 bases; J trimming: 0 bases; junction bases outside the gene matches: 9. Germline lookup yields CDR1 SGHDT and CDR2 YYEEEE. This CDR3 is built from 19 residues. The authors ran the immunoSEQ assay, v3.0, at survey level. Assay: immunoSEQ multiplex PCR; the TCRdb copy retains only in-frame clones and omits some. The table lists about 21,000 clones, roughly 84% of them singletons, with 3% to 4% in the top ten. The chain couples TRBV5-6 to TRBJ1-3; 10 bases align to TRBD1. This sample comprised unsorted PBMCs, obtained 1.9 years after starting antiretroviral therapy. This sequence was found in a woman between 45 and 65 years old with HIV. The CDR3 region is CASSLEGTGAYFSGNTIYF. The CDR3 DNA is TGTGCCAGCAGCTTGGAAGGGACAGGGGCCTATTTCTCTGGAAACACCATATATTTT.